This T cell receptor (beta chain) was recorded in a study of blood T cell repertoires in COVID-19. As for the study in general: Researchers got acute and convalescent COVID-19 samples from the United States, Italy and Spain. PBMCs, B-cell-depleted T cells, or T cells were the source of the cDNA or gDNA that made up the material.

Authors' data handling: Estimation of nucleated cell counts relied on the amplification of reference gene primers. Sequencing used immunoSEQ multiplex PCR; TCRdb keeps in-frame clones, though not all of them. V, J and clone size are taken as reported in that table, and D and trimming were inferred from the DNA itself. The sample carries 200,000 to 300,000 clones, approximately 84% recorded once. The CDR3 extends over 18 amino acids. The V end lost 2 bases, the J end lost 5 bases, and 21 bases lay between the germline ends. The germline gives CDR1 MNHEY, CDR2 SVGEGT. The chain carries TRBV6-2 or TRBV6-3 and TRBJ1-4; maybe TRBD1 (6 bases). The receptor's source is a human donor in a cohort sampled during active COVID-19. The sequencing input was peripheral blood. This chain's CDR3 is CASSYDVRQGMKNEKLFF. The DNA for the CDR3 is TGTGCCAGCAGTTACGATGTACGGCAGGGGATGAAGAATGAAAAACTGTTTTTT.